One and the same sample provided the 15 T cell receptor beta chains below, sequenced in a study of cytomegalovirus exposure and HLA in healthy donors. Method: immunoSEQ multiplex PCR; TCRdb's copy keeps in-frame clones and lacks some. The repertoire holds over 75,000 clones, with under 95% as singletons. Input material: PBMCs. The receptors were sampled from a man younger than 45 in good health and CMV-seronegative.

The chain uses TRBV28 and TRBJ1-5, with a possible D match to TRBD1 (5 bases). There are 13 residues in the CDR3. The germline V and J ends were trimmed by 6 bases and 6 bases, with 12 bases remaining between them. The germline V gene has CDR1 MDHEN and CDR2 SYDVKM. The CDR3 spells CASRQGRSQPQHF. The CDR3 DNA is TGTGCCAGCAGGCAGGGTAGGAGTCAGCCCCAGCATTTT.

V and J are TRBV5-1 and TRBJ2-1; 12 nucleotides align to TRBD2. Trimming at V came to 4 bases and at J to 6 bases, leaving 17 bases not matched to a gene. This CDR3 is 19 amino acids long. Looked up from germline, CDR1 is SGHRS and CDR2 is YFSETQ. The CDR3 DNA reads TGCGCCAGCAGCCAAGGGGGCAAGACTAGCGGGAGAAGTGGCAATGAGCAGTTCTTC. It yields the protein CASSQGGKTSGRSGNEQFF.

The CDR3 sequence is CASRPGQGKTYEQYF. CDR3 coding DNA: TGTGCCAGCAGACCGGGACAGGGAAAAACCTACGAGCAGTACTTC. The chain uses TRBV27 and TRBJ2-7; 9 bases are shared with TRBD1. Germline V lookup: CDR1 MNHEY, CDR2 SMNVEV (reference sequence). Trimming cost V 6 bases and J 2 bases; bases outside gene matches: 8. The CDR3 extends over 15 amino acids.

This clone showed up just a few times. The chain links TRBV9 to TRBJ1-5, with D unclear. CDR3 length: 12 residues. Per the germline V gene, CDR1 is SGDLS and CDR2 is YYNGEE. Trimming stripped 4 bases from V and 6 bases from J, with 8 bases between. CDR3 in DNA: TGTGCCAGCAGCCGAGGCGGTCAGCCCCAGCATTTT. Amino acid sequence: CASSRGGQPQHF.

This rearrangement joins TRBV10-3 to TRBJ1-6; 8 nucleotides agree with TRBD1. Per the germline V gene, CDR1 is ENHRY and CDR2 is SYGVKD. V was pared by 3 bases and J by 1 base, with 8 bases of the junction left unmatched. The CDR3 spans 18 residues. CDR3 DNA sequence: TGTGCCATCAGTGATCGGCAGGGGGCTAGATCCTATAATTCACCCCTCCACTTT. Protein product: CAISDRQGARSYNSPLHF.

CDR3 amino acids: CASSFSPGQDYNEQFF. The CDR3 DNA is TGTGCCAGCAGTTTCTCTCCGGGACAGGACTACAATGAGCAGTTCTTC. The chain combines TRBV28 with TRBJ2-1; 8 nucleotides line up with TRBD1. The CDR3 consists of 16 residues. J was trimmed by 3 bases and V by 3 bases; bases with no gene match: 7. Germline CDR1 reads MDHEN; CDR2 reads SYDVKM.

The chain links TRBV12-5 to TRBJ2-1, with 15 bases identical to TRBD2. The V and J ends lost 10 bases and 8 bases, in that order; junction bases with no gene match: 3. Looked up from germline, CDR1 is LGHNT and CDR2 is FRNRAP. This CDR3 contains 13 residues. For the CDR3, the DNA is TGTGCTATCCGGACTAGCGGGGGGGATGAGCAGTTCTTC. Amino acids: CAIRTSGGDEQFF. The whole variable domain, remainder taken from reference TRBV12-5 and TRBJ2-1, is DARVTQTPRHKVTEMGQEVTMRCQPILGHNTVFWYRQTMMQGLELLAYFRNRAPLDDSGMPKDRFSAEMPDATLATLKIQPSEPRDSAVYFCAIRTSGGDEQFFGPGTRLTVL.

V usage is TRBV2 and J usage is TRBJ1-2; the D is unclear. The CDR3 totals 11 residues. Trimming pared 8 bases from V and 8 bases from J, leaving 12 bases between. The germline V gene encodes CDR1 SNHLY and CDR2 FYNNEI. The CDR3 loop reads CASREGLGYTF. The CDR3, as DNA: TGTGCCAGCCGGGAGGGTCTGGGCTACACCTTC.

The chain uses TRBV4-1 and TRBJ2-1, with a weak D call TRBD1 (5 bases). The V end was cut by 3 bases, the J end by 4 bases, with 19 bases between. Germline CDR1 reads MGHRA; CDR2 reads YSYEKL. The CDR3 length is 17 residues. CDR3 sequence: CASSQAAGQGLYNEQFF. For the CDR3, the DNA is TGCGCCAGCAGCCAGGCCGCCGGGCAGGGTCTGTACAATGAGCAGTTCTTC.

This chain links TRBV25-1 with TRBJ1-1; D might be TRBD1 (6 bases). With 6 bases removed from V and 2 bases from J, the gap between germline ends came to 10 bases. Germline V gene data show CDR1 as MGHDK and CDR2 as SYGVNS. This CDR3 comprises 13 residues. The CDR3 DNA reads TGTGCCAGCAGGAACAGGGTCAACACTGAAGCTTTCTTT. Its translation is CASRNRVNTEAFF.

The gene calls are TRBV6-6 and TRBJ2-7; D possibly corresponds to TRBD1 (5 bases). With 6 bases removed from V and 2 bases from J, the gap between germline ends came to 17 bases. Germline assignment: CDR1 MNHNY and CDR2 SVGAGI (reference sequence). The CDR3 extends over 15 amino acids. CDR3 amino acids: CASRPRPTVTYEQYF. DNA for the CDR3: TGTGCCAGCAGACCCCGTCCGACAGTCACCTACGAGCAGTACTTC.

CDR3 sequence: CAHGRGANYGYTF. Here the CDR3 DNA reads TGTGCTCACGGCCGGGGGGCCAACTATGGCTACACCTTC. The chain is built from TRBV7-2 and TRBJ1-2; perhaps TRBD1 as D (6 bases). CDR3 length: 13 amino acids. Germline values: CDR1 SGHTA, CDR2 FQGNSA.

This chain uses TRBV4-1 with TRBJ1-4, with TRBD1 matching over 8 bases. Germline V CDR1 and CDR2: MGHRA, YSYEKL. Trimming removed 1 base from V and 4 bases from J; junction bases left unmatched: 2. The length of the CDR3 is 15 residues. The CDR3 coding sequence is TGCGCCAGCAGCCAAGGGACAGGGATTAATGAAAAACTGTTTTTT. As protein: CASSQGTGINEKLFF.

The rearrangement uses TRBV28 and TRBJ1-1, with a tentative D call TRBD1 (6 bases). Germline V gene lookup returns CDR1 MDHEN and CDR2 SYDVKM. This CDR3 contains 13 residues. The V and J ends lost 7 bases and 1 base respectively, with 10 bases between them. The CDR3: CASTGTPNTEAFF. DNA for the CDR3: TGTGCCAGCACCGGGACACCGAACACTGAAGCTTTCTTT. The variable domain in full, with the rest retrieved from reference TRBV28 and TRBJ1-1, is DVKVTQSSRYLVKRTGEKVFLECVQDMDHENMFWYRQDPGLGLRLIYFSYDVKMKEKGDIPEGYSVSREKKERFSLILESASTNQTSMYLCASTGTPNTEAFFGQGTRLTVV.

This clone appeared a few times. This sequence joins TRBV16 and TRBJ2-1; the match to TRBD1 covers 8 bases. The trim removed 2 bases at V and 4 bases at J, leaving 7 bases unmatched. CDR3 length equals 16 residues. Germline V gives CDR1 KGHSY, CDR2 FQNENV. CDR3 loop: CASSQAGTGMYNEQFF. As DNA, the CDR3 is TGTGCCAGCAGCCAAGCCGGGACAGGAATGTACAATGAGCAGTTCTTC.